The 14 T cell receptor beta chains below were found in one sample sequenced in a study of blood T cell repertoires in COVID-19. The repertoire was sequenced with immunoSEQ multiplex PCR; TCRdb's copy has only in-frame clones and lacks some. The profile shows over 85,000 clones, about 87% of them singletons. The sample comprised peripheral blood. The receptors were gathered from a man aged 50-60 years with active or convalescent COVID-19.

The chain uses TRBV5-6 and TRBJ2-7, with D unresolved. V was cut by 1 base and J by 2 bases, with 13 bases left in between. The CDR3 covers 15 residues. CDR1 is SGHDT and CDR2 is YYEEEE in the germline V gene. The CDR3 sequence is CASSLFSEKPYEQYV. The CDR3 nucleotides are TGTGCCAGCAGCTTGTTCAGCGAAAAACCCTACGAGCAGTACGTC.

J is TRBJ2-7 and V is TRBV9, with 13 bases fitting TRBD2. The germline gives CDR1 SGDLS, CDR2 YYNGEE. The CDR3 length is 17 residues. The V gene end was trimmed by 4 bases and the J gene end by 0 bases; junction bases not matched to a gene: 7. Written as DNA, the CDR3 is TGTGCCAGCAGCCCAGGACTAGCGGGGGTCAGCTCCTACGAGCAGTACTTC. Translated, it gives CASSPGLAGVSSYEQYF.

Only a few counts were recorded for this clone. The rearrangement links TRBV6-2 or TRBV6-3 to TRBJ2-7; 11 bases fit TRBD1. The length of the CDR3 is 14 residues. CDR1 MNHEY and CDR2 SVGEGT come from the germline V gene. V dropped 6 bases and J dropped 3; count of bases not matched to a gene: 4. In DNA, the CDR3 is TGTGCCAGCAGCAGGGGGACAGGGGGCTACGAGCAGTACGTC. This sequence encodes CASSRGTGGYEQYV.

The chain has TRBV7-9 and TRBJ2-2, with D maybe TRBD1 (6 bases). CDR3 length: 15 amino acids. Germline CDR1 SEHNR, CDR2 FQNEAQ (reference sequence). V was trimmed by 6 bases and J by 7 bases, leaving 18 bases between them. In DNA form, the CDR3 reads TGTGCCAGCAGGGATATTCTTGGGGGACACGGGGAGCTGTTTTTT. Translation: CASRDILGGHGELFF.

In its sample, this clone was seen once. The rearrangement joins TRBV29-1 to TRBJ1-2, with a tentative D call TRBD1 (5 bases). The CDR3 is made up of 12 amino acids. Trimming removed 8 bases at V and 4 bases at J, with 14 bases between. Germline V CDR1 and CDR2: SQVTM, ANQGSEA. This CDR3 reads CSWGEGSYGYTF. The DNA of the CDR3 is TGCAGCTGGGGGGAGGGAAGCTATGGCTACACCTTC.

The CDR3 nucleotides are TGTGCCAGCAGCCAAGATTTAGCGGGGGGCGGGACCCAGTACTTC. It yields the protein CASSQDLAGGGTQYF. V and J are TRBV3-1 (or the pseudogene TRBV3-2) and TRBJ2-5; 10 bases align to TRBD2. V shed 0 bases, J shed 7 bases, and the junction held 5 bases outside the gene matches. Germline V gives CDR1 LGHDT, CDR2 YNNKEL (reference sequence). The CDR3 length is 15 residues.

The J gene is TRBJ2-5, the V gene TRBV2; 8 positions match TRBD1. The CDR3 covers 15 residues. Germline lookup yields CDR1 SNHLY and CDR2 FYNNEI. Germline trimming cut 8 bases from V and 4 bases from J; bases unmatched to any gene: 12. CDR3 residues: CASYRGTSLGETQYF. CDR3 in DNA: TGTGCCAGCTACAGGGGGACAAGTTTGGGAGAGACCCAGTACTTC.

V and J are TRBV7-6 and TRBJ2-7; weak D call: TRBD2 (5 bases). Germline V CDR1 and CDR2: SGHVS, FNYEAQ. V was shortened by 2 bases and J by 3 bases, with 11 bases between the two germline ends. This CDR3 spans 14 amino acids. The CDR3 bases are TGTGCCAGCAGCTTACCCGGGATGGACTACGAGCAGTACTTC. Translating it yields CASSLPGMDYEQYF.

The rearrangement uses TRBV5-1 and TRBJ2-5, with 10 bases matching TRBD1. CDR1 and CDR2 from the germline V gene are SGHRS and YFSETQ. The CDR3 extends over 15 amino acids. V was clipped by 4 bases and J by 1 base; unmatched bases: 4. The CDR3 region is CASSGGQGRQETQYF. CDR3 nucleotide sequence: TGCGCCAGCAGCGGGGGACAGGGGCGCCAAGAGACCCAGTACTTC.

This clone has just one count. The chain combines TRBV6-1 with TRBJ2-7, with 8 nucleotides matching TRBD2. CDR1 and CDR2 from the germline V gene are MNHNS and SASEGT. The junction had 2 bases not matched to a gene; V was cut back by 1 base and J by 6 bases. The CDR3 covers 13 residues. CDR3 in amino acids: CASSEGTSREQYV. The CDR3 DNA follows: TGTGCCAGCAGTGAAGGGACTAGCCGCGAGCAGTACGTC.

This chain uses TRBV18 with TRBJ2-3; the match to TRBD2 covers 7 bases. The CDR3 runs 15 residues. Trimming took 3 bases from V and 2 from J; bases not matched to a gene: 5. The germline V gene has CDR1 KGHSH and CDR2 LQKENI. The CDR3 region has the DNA TGTGCCAGCTCACCTGGACTAGAAGCCACAGATACGCAGTATTTT. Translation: CASSPGLEATDTQYF.

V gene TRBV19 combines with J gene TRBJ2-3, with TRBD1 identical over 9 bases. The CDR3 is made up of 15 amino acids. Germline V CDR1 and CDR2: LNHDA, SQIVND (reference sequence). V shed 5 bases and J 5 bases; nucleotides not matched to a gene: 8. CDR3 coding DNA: TGTGCCAGTAGTTTCCCCGGGACAGGGAAAGATACGCAGTATTTT. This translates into CASSFPGTGKDTQYF. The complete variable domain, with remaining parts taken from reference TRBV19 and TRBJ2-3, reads DGGITQSPKYLFRKEGQNVTLSCEQNLNHDAMYWYRQDPGQGLRLIYYSQIVNDFQKGDIAEGYSVSREKKESFPLTVTSAQKNPTAFYLCASSFPGTGKDTQYFGPGTRLTVL.

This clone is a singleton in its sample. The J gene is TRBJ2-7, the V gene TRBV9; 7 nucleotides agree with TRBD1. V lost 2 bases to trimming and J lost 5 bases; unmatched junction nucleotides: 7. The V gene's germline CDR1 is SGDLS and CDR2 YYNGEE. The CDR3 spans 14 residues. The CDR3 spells CASSVTGWGDEQYF. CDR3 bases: TGTGCCAGCAGCGTGACAGGGTGGGGCGACGAGCAGTACTTC.

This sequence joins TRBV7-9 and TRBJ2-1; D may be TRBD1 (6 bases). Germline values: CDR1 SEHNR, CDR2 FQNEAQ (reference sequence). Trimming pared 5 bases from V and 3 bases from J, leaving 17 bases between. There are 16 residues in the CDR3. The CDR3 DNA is TGTGCCAGCAGCCATTTCGACAGGATCATCTACAATGAGCAGTTCTTC. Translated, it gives CASSHFDRIIYNEQFF.